This T cell receptor (beta chain) was recovered during a study of shared clonotypes between healthy human individuals. Original analysis: Owing to the provision of junction-only sequences devoid of quality scores by immunoSEQ, filtering differed. The table came from immunoSEQ multiplex PCR; TCRdb's copy has only in-frame clones and leaves some out. The V and J calls and the clone size are those of that table, but D and trimming were determined from the DNA. Of more than 2 million clones in the sample, 90% to 97% were seen once. Whole-study findings and limits: What naive subsets generally showed was a larger estimated richness than memory subsets showed. Relative to their counterparts shared across all four donors, non-shared clonotypes exhibited diminished generation probabilities. Among donors, sharing of clonotypes was expected to be affected by sequencing depth.

Per germline, CDR1 MNHEY and CDR2 SMNVEV (reference sequence). This CDR3 is built from 14 residues. Trimming shortened V by 4 bases and J by 0 bases, and 7 bases separated the two germline ends. Details on this clone: The target antigen is unknown.

The chain is built from TRBV27 and TRBJ1-3, with a weak D call TRBD1 (6 bases). The sequence came from a man younger than 35 in good health. The sample consisted of naive CD4+ T cells sorted from blood. The subset was: CD45RA+ positively selected. As DNA, the CDR3 is TGTGCCAGCAGTTCGACAGGCTCTGGAAACACCATATATTTT. This gives the protein CASSSTGSGNTIYF.